Reported below is one T cell receptor beta chain. Its antigen remains unknown. The data are from a study of T cell responses to AZD1222 COVID-19 vaccine. Study-level information: Pooled together were second doses at about 4 or about 12 weeks.

Produced via immunoSEQ multiplex PCR; TCRdb's table is partial and in-frame only. The table has about 150,000 clones, just over 90% seen once. Study-level results: The donor group comprised mostly white British people and more females; the analysis possibly underestimated clonal diversity. Breadth and depth of Spike-specific TCRs rose after two AZD1222 doses. Within unmutated variant regions lay the reported targets of nearly half of spike-specific TCRs.

The TCR was taken from an adult in good health. Material: peripheral blood, obtained on day 0 of AZD1222 vaccination.

The CDR3: CASSLATGLGNEQFF. CDR3 in DNA: TGTGCCAGCAGCTTAGCGACAGGGTTGGGGAATGAGCAGTTCTTC. J is TRBJ2-1 and V is TRBV13; TRBD1 matches at 7 bases. CDR3 length equals 15 residues. With 1 base clipped from V and 7 bases from J, the junction kept 7 bases outside the gene matches. The germline V gene encodes CDR1 PRHDT and CDR2 FYEKMQ (reference sequence).